These T cell receptor beta chains were read from a single sample in a study of cytomegalovirus exposure and HLA in healthy donors. TCRdb's table, derived via immunoSEQ multiplex PCR, lists solely in-frame clones and lacks some. The data show roughly 100,000 clones, about 75% seen once. The specimen was PBMCs. The receptors shown here come from a woman aged 40-49 years in good health and CMV-seronegative. Each CDR3 is given with its conserved first and last residue. Fields, in order: J gene, clone size, V gene, D gene, CDR3 DNA, CDR3 protein. D genes are given only for firm matches. Not every row has a clone size; where given, it reads once, few, many or a size class.

TRBJ1-5,once,TRBV19,NA,TGTGCCAGTAGTATGGTGAGCGGTCAGCCCCAGCATTTT,CASSMVSGQPQHF
TRBJ2-3,NA,TRBV9,TRBD2,TGTGCCAGCAGCGTAGCCGGGACTATGGCAGATACGCAGTATTTT,CASSVAGTMADTQYF
TRBJ2-7,NA,TRBV11-2,NA,TGTGCCAGCAGCTTAGGTGACTGGGACTCCTACGAGCAGTACTTC,CASSLGDWDSYEQYF
TRBJ2-5,NA,TRBV5-6,NA,TGTGCCAGCAGCTTACGCTACGGGACTGCTCAAGAGACCCAGTACTTC,CASSLRYGTAQETQYF
TRBJ1-2,NA,TRBV19,NA,TGTGCCAGTAGTATCGCGACAGGCTATGGCTACACCTTC,CASSIATGYGYTF
TRBJ1-4,NA,TRBV10-1,TRBD1,TGCGCCAGCAGTGGCAGACAGGGGGTGGATGAAAAACTGTTTTTT,CASSGRQGVDEKLFF
TRBJ1-1,few,TRBV13,NA,TGTGCCAGCAGCGCACAGGGAATCTTTGAAGCTTTCTTT,CASSAQGIFEAFF
TRBJ1-1,NA,TRBV7-3,NA,TGTGCCAGCAGCTTATCCTCGGGAAACAGTGAAGCTTTCTTT,CASSLSSGNSEAFF
TRBJ2-5,NA,TRBV6-1,NA,TGTGCCAGCAGGGCGGGGCAAGAGACCCAGTACTTC,CASRAGQETQYF
TRBJ1-5,NA,TRBV30,TRBD1,TGTGCCTGGAGTGACGACAGGGGTACCCAGCATTTT,CAWSDDRGTQHF
TRBJ1-5,NA,TRBV6-6,NA,TGTGCCAGCAGCCTTACTCCCCCCCGGGGCAATCAGCCCCAGCATTTT,CASSLTPPRGNQPQHF
TRBJ2-4,NA,TRBV6-5,NA,TGTGCCAGCAGTTCAACCGGGAAAAACATTCAGTACTTC,CASSSTGKNIQYF
TRBJ2-1,NA,TRBV5-8,TRBD2,TGTGCCAGCAGCTTTGGACTAGCGGGGGGGCATGAGCAGTTCTTC,CASSFGLAGGHEQFF
TRBJ2-7,NA,TRBV4-2,TRBD2,TGTGCCAGCAGCCAATTAGTCACTAGCGGAATATACGAGCAGTACTTC,CASSQLVTSGIYEQYF
TRBJ1-2,NA,TRBV30,NA,TGTGCCTGGAGTCACGGGGGAAACTATGGCTACACCTTC,CAWSHGGNYGYTF
TRBJ2-5,NA,TRBV5-1,NA,TGCGCCAGCAGCTTACCGCGAAGGGGAGAGACCCAGTACTTC,CASSLPRRGETQYF
TRBJ2-3,NA,TRBV6-5,NA,TGTGCCAGCAGTTTGCCCGGGGGTACGCAGTATTTT,CASSLPGGTQYF
TRBJ1-1,NA,TRBV19,NA,TGTGCCAGTAGTCGGTACTACCGGGAGAACACTGAAGCTTTCTTT,CASSRYYRENTEAFF
TRBJ1-2,NA,TRBV7-9,NA,TGTGCCAGCAGCTTAGTGGACAGATATGGCTACACCTTC,CASSLVDRYGYTF
TRBJ2-1,medium-sized,TRBV5-4,NA,TGTGCCAGCAGCTTGAACCGGGGCTCCTACAATGAGCAGTTCTTC,CASSLNRGSYNEQFF
TRBJ1-2,once,TRBV4-3,NA,TGCGCCAGCAGCCAGGAATCGAACAGGCGCTATGGCTACACCTTC,CASSQESNRRYGYTF
TRBJ2-5,few,TRBV29-1,NA,TGCAGCCACCGTCGGAGTGGACTGAAAGAGACCCAGTACTTC,CSHRRSGLKETQYF
TRBJ2-7,NA,TRBV11-1,NA,TGTGCCAGCAGCCTACAGGGCAGGAGCTCCTACGAGCAGTACTTC,CASSLQGRSSYEQYF
TRBJ2-1,NA,TRBV6-6,TRBD2,TGTGCCAGCAGTTACGGGACTAGCGCGGTTGAGCAGTTCTTC,CASSYGTSAVEQFF
TRBJ1-1,NA,TRBV5-1,TRBD1,TGCGCCAGCAGCCTGGACAGGGCAAGGGCTTTCTTT,CASSLDRARAFF
TRBJ2-5,NA,TRBV5-4,TRBD2,TGTGCCAGCAGCTTGGAGCGGGGGCTCCAAGAGACCCAGTACTTC,CASSLERGLQETQYF
TRBJ1-5,NA,TRBV4-2,NA,TGTGCCAGCAGCCAAGATCTCAACAGGGTGAATCAGCCCCAGCATTTT,CASSQDLNRVNQPQHF
TRBJ1-2,NA,TRBV6-5,NA,TGTGCCAGCAGTCCACAGGCGGCTAGAGATGGCTACACCTTC,CASSPQAARDGYTF
TRBJ2-5,NA,TRBV25-1,TRBD2,TGTGCCAGCAGTGATCTCCGACTAGCGGGGGAGACCCAGTACTTC,CASSDLRLAGETQYF
TRBJ2-2,few,TRBV29-1,NA,TGCAGCCTGCGAGGAGTAACCGGGGAGCTGTTTTTT,CSLRGVTGELFF
TRBJ1-3,NA,TRBV19,NA,TGTGCCAGTAGTACCCGACAGAGCTCTGGAAACACCATATATTTT,CASSTRQSSGNTIYF
TRBJ2-7,NA,TRBV27,TRBD1,TGTGCCACCAAACCTCCGGGACAGGGCTACGAGCAGTACTTC,CATKPPGQGYEQYF
TRBJ1-2,NA,TRBV6-1,TRBD1,TGTGCCAGCAGTGTGCGACAGGGCGCGAACTATGGCTACACCTTC,CASSVRQGANYGYTF
TRBJ1-2,NA,TRBV7-9,NA,TGTGCCAGCAGCTTAGAAGGGGTAGATGGCTATGGCTACACCTTC,CASSLEGVDGYGYTF
TRBJ1-1,NA,TRBV5-6,TRBD1,TGTGCCAGCAGTCTTGGACCGGGACAGGGGGTCAACTTT,CASSLGPGQGVNF
TRBJ1-5,few,TRBV5-1,TRBD1,TGCGCCAGCAGCTTGGCGGGACAGGGCAATCAGCCCCAGCATTTT,CASSLAGQGNQPQHF
TRBJ2-2,once,TRBV2,TRBD2,TGTGCCAGCAGTGTTTTCGGGGGGACCGGGGAGCTGTTTTTT,CASSVFGGTGELFF
TRBJ2-1,NA,TRBV11-2,NA,TGTGCCAGCAGCTTATCGCCGCAGGCCTACAATGAGCAGTTCTTC,CASSLSPQAYNEQFF